This T cell receptor beta chain stems from a study of beta chain features in type 1 diabetes. Study-wide context: When patients were set against healthy donors, age, gender and cell yields were similar. Study results and limitations: Any PCR bias toward short templates would affect both groups alike. The study found moderately but significantly shorter TCRB CDR3s in all four CD4+ subsets of Type 1 diabetes patients. More deletions and fewer insertions at VDJ junctions were found in patients with type 1 diabetes.

TCRB transcripts that were expressed got sequenced, as all of the isolated RNA had been reverse transcribed. Assay used: immunoSEQ multiplex PCR; TCRdb lists only in-frame clones, some missing. This table holds more than 250,000 clones, just over 20% found once. Points on this clone: The antigen remains undetermined.

Input material: naive CD4+ T cells from blood. This clonotype originated in a woman in her 40s with type 1 diabetes.

This chain's CDR3 is CASSYSQGGGYTF. The CDR3 region has the DNA TGTGCCAGCAGTTACTCACAGGGTGGCGGCTACACCTTC. The chain uses TRBV6-5 and TRBJ1-2; a weak D match, TRBD1 (6 bases). The CDR3 extends over 13 amino acids. Deletions cut 0 bases from V and 8 bases from J, with 10 bases between. Per germline, CDR1 MNHEY and CDR2 SVGAGI.